These 18 T cell receptor beta chains were sequenced from one sample in a study of blood T cell repertoires in COVID-19. The assay was immunoSEQ multiplex PCR, and TCRdb's table has in-frame clones only and misses some. The sample includes roughly 20,000 clones, around nine tenths of them seen just once. Material for sequencing was peripheral blood. The receptors were gathered from a human donor in a cohort sampled during active COVID-19.

A single count supports this clone. The chain links TRBV19 to TRBJ2-1; 7 nucleotides align to TRBD1. The V gene's germline CDR1 is LNHDA and CDR2 SQIVND (reference sequence). The CDR3 totals 14 residues. V was clipped by 3 bases and J by 8 bases; unmatched bases: 7. CDR3 protein: CASSMRQGEYEQFF. The CDR3 bases are TGTGCCAGTAGTATGCGGCAGGGGGAATATGAGCAGTTCTTC.

The V and J genes are TRBV27 and TRBJ1-1; D remains ambiguous. From germline, CDR1 is MNHEY and CDR2 SMNVEV (reference sequence). Trimming took off 5 bases at V and 3 bases at J, with 16 bases between the two ends. There are 15 residues in the CDR3. The chain's CDR3 is CASSRSRAGYTEAFF. The CDR3 DNA is TGTGCCAGCAGTAGAAGCCGGGCGGGGTACACTGAAGCTTTCTTT.

The rearrangement joins TRBV3-1 (or the pseudogene TRBV3-2) to TRBJ2-7; 9 nucleotides agree with TRBD1. Germline-derived CDR1 and CDR2 are LGHDT and YNNKEL (reference sequence). The ends lost 3 bases at V and 6 bases at J; junction bases unmatched: 9. The CDR3 runs to 15 residues. DNA of the CDR3: TGTGCCAGCAGCCAGGTCGGGACAGGGTTGAGCGAGCAGTACTTC. It specifies CASSQVGTGLSEQYF.

In its sample, this clone was seen once. The CDR3 DNA sequence: TGTGCCAGAAGCCTAAGGGGTTTTGGCTACACCTTC. It encodes CARSLRGFGYTF. The chain links TRBV5-3 to TRBJ1-2; tentatively, D is TRBD1 (5 bases). Being an ORF, TRBV5-3 has a function that is uncertain. The CDR3 spans 12 residues. V lost 4 bases and J 7 bases, leaving 11 bases between the germline ends.

The V call is TRBV6-6, the J call TRBJ2-7, with a tentative D call TRBD2 (7 bases). The CDR3 sequence is 16 residues long. Per the germline V gene, CDR1 is MNHNY and CDR2 is SVGAGI (reference sequence). V dropped 5 bases and J dropped 0 bases, with 17 bases sitting between them. The CDR3 loop is CASSGGAGVSSYEQYF. CDR3 nucleotide sequence: TGTGCCAGCAGTGGGGGGGCGGGAGTGAGCTCCTACGAGCAGTACTTC.

This chain connects TRBV28 to TRBJ2-3, with D possibly matching TRBD2 (6 bases). The CDR3 consists of 14 residues. Looked up from germline, CDR1 is MDHEN and CDR2 is SYDVKM. Trimming removed 7 bases at V and 1 base at J, with 12 bases between. The CDR3 DNA follows: TGTGCCAGCAAAACGGGAGAGGGCACAGATACGCAGTATTTT. Its translation: CASKTGEGTDTQYF.

This clone occurred once. As DNA, the CDR3 is TGCGCCAGCAGCCAAGGCCGGGGCGGGGAAGAGACCCAGTACTTC. Translating it yields CASSQGRGGEETQYF. V is TRBV4-1 and J is TRBJ2-5; possibly TRBD2 for D (6 bases). CDR3 length equals 15 residues. The germline gives CDR1 MGHRA, CDR2 YSYEKL. The V end lost 1 base, the J end lost 3 bases, and 12 bases lay between the germline ends.

J is TRBJ1-1 and V is TRBV29-1, with TRBD1 matching 8 bases. Trimming at V came to 7 bases and at J to 4 bases, leaving 2 bases not matched to a gene. The CDR3 loop spans 11 amino acids. The germline CDR1 and CDR2 sequences are SQVTM and ANQGSEA. The CDR3 is CSARGPTEAFF. The DNA of the CDR3 is TGCAGCGCCAGGGGGCCCACTGAAGCTTTCTTT.

The V and J genes are TRBV25-1 and TRBJ2-1; maybe TRBD1 (7 bases). Germline V gene lookup returns CDR1 MGHDK and CDR2 SYGVNS. The length of the CDR3 is 12 residues. V gave up 9 bases and J gave up 6 bases, with 12 bases separating them. CDR3 sequence (DNA): TGTGCCAGTTCCCAGGGGGGCAATGAGCAGTTCTTC. Translation: CASSQGGNEQFF.

This clone is a singleton in its sample. J is TRBJ1-4 and V is TRBV7-2, with 11 bases that match TRBD1. The CDR3 runs 15 residues. CDR1 is SGHTA and CDR2 is FQGNSA in the germline V gene. The ends lost 5 bases at V and 7 bases at J; junction bases unmatched: 6. Written as DNA, the CDR3 is TGTGCCAGCAGCCCGACCGGGACAGGGGGTGAAAAACTGTTTTTT. Translation gives CASSPTGTGGEKLFF.

V gene TRBV5-6 combines with J gene TRBJ2-1; weak D call: TRBD2 (6 bases). The CDR3 loop spans 16 amino acids. Trimming took 4 bases from V and 0 from J, leaving 14 bases between them. Germline V lookup: CDR1 SGHDT, CDR2 YYEEEE. CDR3 nucleotides: TGTGCCAGCAGCCGGGGATTCGGGGGCTCCTACAATGAGCAGTTCTTC. Residues: CASSRGFGGSYNEQFF.

V and J are TRBV5-1 and TRBJ2-3; TRBD2 aligns across 11 bases. After removal of 3 bases from V and 11 bases from J, the junction contained 20 bases not matched to a gene. The germline CDR1 and CDR2 sequences are SGHRS and YFSETQ. The CDR3 has 18 residues. The CDR3 protein is CASSSPPTSGTYVGRQYF. The CDR3 bases are TGCGCCAGCAGCTCGCCCCCGACTAGCGGGACCTACGTGGGTAGGCAGTATTTT.

The genes are TRBV4-2 and TRBJ2-5, with D possibly being TRBD2 (6 bases). CDR1 is LGHNA and CDR2 is YNFKEQ in the germline V gene. V was trimmed by 1 base and J by 7 bases, leaving 13 bases between them. The CDR3 loop spans 14 amino acids. CDR3: CASSQGTGDGTQYF. The CDR3 DNA reads TGTGCCAGCAGCCAAGGCACGGGAGATGGGACCCAGTACTTC.

The genes are TRBV3-1 (or the pseudogene TRBV3-2) and TRBJ1-1; D gene ambiguous. CDR1 is LGHDT, CDR2 YNNKEL, per germline (reference sequence). The germline V and J ends were trimmed by 5 bases and 1 base, with 8 bases remaining between them. The CDR3 contains 13 residues. In DNA, the CDR3 is TGTGCCAGCAGCTTGTCAGGGAACACTGAAGCTTTCTTT. It specifies CASSLSGNTEAFF.

The table lists this clone with a count of one. V is TRBV18 and J is TRBJ1-1; D might be TRBD1 (6 bases). Germline V lookup: CDR1 KGHSH, CDR2 LQKENI. Between the trimmed V and J ends, which lost 5 bases and 1 base, there was a span of 14 bases. This CDR3 spans 15 amino acids. The CDR3 sequence: CASSTEQGRNTEAFF. Written as DNA, the CDR3 is TGTGCCAGCTCAACAGAACAGGGTAGGAACACTGAAGCTTTCTTT.

A single count supports this clone. V gene TRBV15 combines with J gene TRBJ2-7; D is perhaps TRBD2 (6 bases). V gave up 0 bases and J gave up 4 bases, with 16 bases separating them. The CDR3 runs 16 residues. CDR1 is LNHNV and CDR2 is YYDKDF in the germline V gene (reference sequence). This CDR3 is CATSRDLQGGWYEQYF. The CDR3 DNA reads TGTGCCACCAGCAGAGACCTCCAGGGAGGTTGGTACGAGCAGTACTTC.

This chain links TRBV10-3 with TRBJ2-1; D might be TRBD2 (6 bases). Trimming pared 3 bases from V and 1 base from J, leaving 7 bases between. The CDR3 is made up of 14 amino acids. CDR1 is ENHRY and CDR2 is SYGVKD in the germline V gene. The CDR3 here is CAISDGTSYNEQFF. For the CDR3, the DNA is TGTGCCATCAGTGATGGGACTTCCTACAATGAGCAGTTCTTC.

The chain combines TRBV5-1 with TRBJ2-3; the D gene is possibly TRBD1 (6 bases). CDR1 SGHRS and CDR2 YFSETQ come from the germline V gene. V dropped 3 bases and J dropped 4 bases, with 21 bases sitting between them. There are 17 residues in the CDR3. CDR3 sequence: CASSSAKTSGQPDTQYF. The DNA for the CDR3 is TGCGCCAGCAGCTCCGCGAAAACCTCGGGACAACCAGATACGCAGTATTTT.